This TCR beta chain stems from a study of identical twins. In TCRdb, the 5' RACE reads were re-called with MiXCR into one record per CDR3 protein. The data show 250,000 or so distinct CDR3 sequences, roughly 13% seen once. Per germline, CDR1 LGHNA and CDR2 YSLEER. Trimming removed 4 bases at V and 0 bases at J, with 11 bases between. This CDR3 comprises 15 residues. General observations from the study: Zero-insertion findings could be partly confounded by invariant cells (MAIT and iNKT cells).

This clonotype was counted between two and nine times. Antigen unknown. Another study also made use of these data, one on yellow fever vaccine responses in identical twins.

This sequence was found in a woman younger than 30 in good health. The material sequenced was memory (CD45RO+) T cells sorted from blood. The gene calls are TRBV4-3 and TRBJ2-3; a possible D gene is TRBD1 (5 bases). CDR3 DNA: TGCGCCAGCAGCCTTCAGGGATCTAGCACAGATACGCAGTATTTT. Translation: CASSLQGSSTDTQYF.